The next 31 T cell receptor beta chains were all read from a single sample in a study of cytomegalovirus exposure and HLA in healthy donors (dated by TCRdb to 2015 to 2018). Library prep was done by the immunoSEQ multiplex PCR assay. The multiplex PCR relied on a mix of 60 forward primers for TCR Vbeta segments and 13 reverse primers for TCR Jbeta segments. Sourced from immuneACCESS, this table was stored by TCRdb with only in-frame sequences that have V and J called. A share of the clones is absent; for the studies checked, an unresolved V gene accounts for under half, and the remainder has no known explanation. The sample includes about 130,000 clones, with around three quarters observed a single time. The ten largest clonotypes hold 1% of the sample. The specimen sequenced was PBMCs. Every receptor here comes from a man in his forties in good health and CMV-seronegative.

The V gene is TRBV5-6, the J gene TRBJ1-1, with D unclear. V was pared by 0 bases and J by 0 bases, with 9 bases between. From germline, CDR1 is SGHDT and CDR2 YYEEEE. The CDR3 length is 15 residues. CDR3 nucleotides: TGTGCCAGCAGCTTGGGGGCGATCATGAACACTGAAGCTTTCTTT. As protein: CASSLGAIMNTEAFF.

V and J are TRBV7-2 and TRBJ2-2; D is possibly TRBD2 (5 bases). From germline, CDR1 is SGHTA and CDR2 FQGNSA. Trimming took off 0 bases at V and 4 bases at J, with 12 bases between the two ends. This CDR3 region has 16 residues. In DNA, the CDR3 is TGTGCCAGCAGCTTAGCGGTGCAGGCGGGCACCGGGGAGCTGTTTTTT. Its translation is CASSLAVQAGTGELFF.

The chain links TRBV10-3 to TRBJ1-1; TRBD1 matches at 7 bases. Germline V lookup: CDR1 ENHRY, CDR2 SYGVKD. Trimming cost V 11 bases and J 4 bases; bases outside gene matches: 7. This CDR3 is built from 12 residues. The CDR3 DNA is TGTGCCTCCAATCGACAGGGCACTGAAGCTTTCTTT. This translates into CASNRQGTEAFF.

CDR3 sequence (DNA): TGTGCCAGCCGGGCCCTAGCGGCCTCCTACGAGCAGTACTTC. It yields the protein CASRALAASYEQYF. J is TRBJ2-7 and V is TRBV7-9; 7 bases match TRBD2. The ends lost 8 bases at V and 0 bases at J; junction bases unmatched: 7. Germline V CDR1 and CDR2: SEHNR, FQNEAQ (reference sequence). CDR3 size: 14 residues.

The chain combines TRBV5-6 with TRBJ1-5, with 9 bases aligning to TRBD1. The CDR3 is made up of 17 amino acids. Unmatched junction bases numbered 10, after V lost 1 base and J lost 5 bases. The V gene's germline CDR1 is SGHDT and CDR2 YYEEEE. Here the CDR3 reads CASSLHETGGRDQPQHF. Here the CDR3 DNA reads TGTGCCAGCAGCTTGCACGAAACAGGGGGCCGGGATCAGCCCCAGCATTTT.

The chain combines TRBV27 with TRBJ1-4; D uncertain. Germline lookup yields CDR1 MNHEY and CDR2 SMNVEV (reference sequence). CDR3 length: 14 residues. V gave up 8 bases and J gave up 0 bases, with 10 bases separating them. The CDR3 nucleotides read TGTGCCAGCCGCTACAGTGCAACTAATGAAAAACTGTTTTTT. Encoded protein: CASRYSATNEKLFF. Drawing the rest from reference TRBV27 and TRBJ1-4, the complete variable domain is EAQVTQNPRYLITVTGKKLTVTCSQNMNHEYMSWYRQDPGLGLRQIYYSMNVEVTDKGDVPEGYKVSRKEKRNFPLILESPSPNQTSLYFCASRYSATNEKLFFGSGTQLSVL.

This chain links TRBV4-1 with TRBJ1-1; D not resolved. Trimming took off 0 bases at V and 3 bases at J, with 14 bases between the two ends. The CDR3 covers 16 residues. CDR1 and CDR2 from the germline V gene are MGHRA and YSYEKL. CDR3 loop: CASSQDILFTYTEAFF. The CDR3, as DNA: TGCGCCAGCAGCCAAGACATACTCTTTACGTACACTGAAGCTTTCTTT.

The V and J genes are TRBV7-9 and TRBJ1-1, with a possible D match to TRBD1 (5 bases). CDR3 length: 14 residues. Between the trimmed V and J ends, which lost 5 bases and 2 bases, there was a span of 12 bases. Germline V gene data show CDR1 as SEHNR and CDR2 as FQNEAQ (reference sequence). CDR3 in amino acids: CASSQGHKNTEAFF. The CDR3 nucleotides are TGTGCCAGCAGCCAAGGACACAAAAACACTGAAGCTTTCTTT.

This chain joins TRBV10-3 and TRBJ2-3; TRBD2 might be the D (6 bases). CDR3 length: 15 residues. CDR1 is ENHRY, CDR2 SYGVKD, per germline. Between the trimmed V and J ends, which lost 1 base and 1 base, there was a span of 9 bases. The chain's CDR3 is CAISEWRGGTDTQYF. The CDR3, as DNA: TGTGCCATCAGTGAGTGGAGGGGCGGCACAGATACGCAGTATTTT.

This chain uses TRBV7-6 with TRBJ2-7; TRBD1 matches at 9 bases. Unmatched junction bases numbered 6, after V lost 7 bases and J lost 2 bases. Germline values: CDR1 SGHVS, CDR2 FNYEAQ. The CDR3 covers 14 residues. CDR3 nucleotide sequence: TGTGCCAGCAAGCCGGGACAGGGCACCTACGAGCAGTACTTC. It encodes CASKPGQGTYEQYF.

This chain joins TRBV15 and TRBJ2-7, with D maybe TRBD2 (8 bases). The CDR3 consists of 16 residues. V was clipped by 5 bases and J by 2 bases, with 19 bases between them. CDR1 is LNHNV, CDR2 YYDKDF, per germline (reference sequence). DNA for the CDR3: TGTGCCACCAGCTCTCTCGGGAGGGGGCCCCCCTACGAGCAGTACTTC. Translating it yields CATSSLGRGPPYEQYF.

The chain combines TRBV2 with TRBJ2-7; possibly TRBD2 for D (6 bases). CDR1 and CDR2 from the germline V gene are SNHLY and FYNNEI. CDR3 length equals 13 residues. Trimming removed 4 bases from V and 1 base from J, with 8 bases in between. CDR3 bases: TGTGCCAGCAGTGGCGGGGAATCCTACGAGCAGTACTTC. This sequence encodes CASSGGESYEQYF.

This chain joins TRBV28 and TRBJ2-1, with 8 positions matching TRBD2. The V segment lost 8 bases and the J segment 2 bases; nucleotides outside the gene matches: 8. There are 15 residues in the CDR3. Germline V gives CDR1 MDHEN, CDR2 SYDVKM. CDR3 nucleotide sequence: TGTGCCAGCCTAATCCCGGGACTAGCCTACAATGAGCAGTTCTTC. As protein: CASLIPGLAYNEQFF.

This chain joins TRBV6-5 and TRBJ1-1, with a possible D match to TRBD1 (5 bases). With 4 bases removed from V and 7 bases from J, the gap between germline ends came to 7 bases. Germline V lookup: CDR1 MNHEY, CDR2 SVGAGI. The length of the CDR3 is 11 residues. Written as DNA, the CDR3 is TGTGCCAGCAGTTTCCAGGGTGAAGCTTTCTTT. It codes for CASSFQGEAFF.

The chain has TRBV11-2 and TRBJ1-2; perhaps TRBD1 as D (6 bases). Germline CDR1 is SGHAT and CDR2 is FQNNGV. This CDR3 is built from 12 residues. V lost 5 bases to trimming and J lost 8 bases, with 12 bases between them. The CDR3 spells CASSDTGTGYTF. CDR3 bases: TGTGCCAGCAGCGATACAGGGACGGGCTACACCTTC.

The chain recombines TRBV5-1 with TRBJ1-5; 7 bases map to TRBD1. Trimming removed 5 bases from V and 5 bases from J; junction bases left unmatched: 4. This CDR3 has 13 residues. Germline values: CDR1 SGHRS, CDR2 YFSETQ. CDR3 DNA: TGCGCCAGCAGAACAGGGGATGATCAGCCCCAGCATTTT. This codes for CASRTGDDQPQHF.

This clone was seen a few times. CDR3 nucleotide sequence: TGTGCCAGTACCTATTGGGGGGCAGATACGCAGTATTTT. It specifies CASTYWGADTQYF. This sequence joins TRBV19 and TRBJ2-3; maybe TRBD2 (6 bases). V was clipped by 7 bases and J by 4 bases, with 12 bases between them. CDR1 LNHDA and CDR2 SQIVND come from the germline V gene (reference sequence). This CDR3 has 13 residues.

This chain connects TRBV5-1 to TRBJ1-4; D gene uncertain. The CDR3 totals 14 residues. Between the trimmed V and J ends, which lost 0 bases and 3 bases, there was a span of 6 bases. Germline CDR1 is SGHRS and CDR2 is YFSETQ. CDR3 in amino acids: CASSLAWPNEKLFF. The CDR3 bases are TGCGCCAGCAGCTTGGCCTGGCCTAATGAAAAACTGTTTTTT.

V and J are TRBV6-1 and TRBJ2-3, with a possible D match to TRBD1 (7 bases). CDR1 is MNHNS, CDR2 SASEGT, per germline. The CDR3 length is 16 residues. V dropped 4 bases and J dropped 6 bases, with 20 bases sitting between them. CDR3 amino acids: CASSGQGGWVVDTQYF. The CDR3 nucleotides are TGTGCCAGCAGTGGACAGGGAGGTTGGGTTGTGGATACGCAGTATTTT.

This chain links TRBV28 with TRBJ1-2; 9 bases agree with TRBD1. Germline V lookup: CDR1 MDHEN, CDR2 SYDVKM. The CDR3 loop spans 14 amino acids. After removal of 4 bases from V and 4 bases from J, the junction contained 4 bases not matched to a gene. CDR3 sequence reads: CASSSGQGTYGYTF. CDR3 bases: TGTGCCAGCAGTTCGGGACAGGGTACCTATGGCTACACCTTC.

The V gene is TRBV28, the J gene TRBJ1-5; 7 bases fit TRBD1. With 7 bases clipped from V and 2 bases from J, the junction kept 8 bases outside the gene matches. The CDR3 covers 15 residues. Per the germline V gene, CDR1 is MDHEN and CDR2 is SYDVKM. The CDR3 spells CASTELTGRNQPQHF. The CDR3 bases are TGTGCCAGCACCGAACTGACAGGGCGCAATCAGCCCCAGCATTTT. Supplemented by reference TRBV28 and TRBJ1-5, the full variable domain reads DVKVTQSSRYLVKRTGEKVFLECVQDMDHENMFWYRQDPGLGLRLIYFSYDVKMKEKGDIPEGYSVSREKKERFSLILESASTNQTSMYLCASTELTGRNQPQHFGDGTRLSIL.

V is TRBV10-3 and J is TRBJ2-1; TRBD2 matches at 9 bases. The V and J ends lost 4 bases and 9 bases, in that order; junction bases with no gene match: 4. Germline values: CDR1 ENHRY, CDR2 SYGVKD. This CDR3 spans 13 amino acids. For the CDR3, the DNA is TGTGCCATCAGTGCACTAGCGGGCTTTGAGCAGTTCTTC. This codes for CAISALAGFEQFF.

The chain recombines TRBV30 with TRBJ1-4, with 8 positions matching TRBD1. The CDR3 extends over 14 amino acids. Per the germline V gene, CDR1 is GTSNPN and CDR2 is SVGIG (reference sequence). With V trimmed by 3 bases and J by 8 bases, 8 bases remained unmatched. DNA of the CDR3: TGTGCCTGGAGGTCACAGGGGGGCTGGGAAAAACTGTTTTTT. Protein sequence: CAWRSQGGWEKLFF.

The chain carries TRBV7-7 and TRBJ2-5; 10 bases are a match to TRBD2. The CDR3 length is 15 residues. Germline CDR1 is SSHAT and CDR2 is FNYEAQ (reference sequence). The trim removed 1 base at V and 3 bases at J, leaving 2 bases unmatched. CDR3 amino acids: CASSLGLAGEETQYF. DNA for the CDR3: TGTGCCAGCAGCTTAGGGCTAGCGGGAGAAGAGACCCAGTACTTC.

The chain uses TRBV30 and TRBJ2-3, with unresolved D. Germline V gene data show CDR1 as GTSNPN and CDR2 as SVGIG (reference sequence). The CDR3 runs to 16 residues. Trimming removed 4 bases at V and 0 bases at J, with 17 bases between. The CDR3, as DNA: TGTGCCTGGACCCCCGCCGAGAAATATAGCACAGATACGCAGTATTTT. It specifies CAWTPAEKYSTDTQYF.

CDR3 in amino acids: CSVDPRGTDTQYF. DNA of the CDR3: TGCAGCGTTGACCCGCGGGGCACAGATACGCAGTATTTT. This rearrangement joins TRBV29-1 to TRBJ2-3, with a possible D match to TRBD2 (5 bases). The CDR3 is 13 residues long. Between the trimmed V and J ends, which lost 3 bases and 1 base, there was a span of 8 bases. The germline gives CDR1 SQVTM, CDR2 ANQGSEA.

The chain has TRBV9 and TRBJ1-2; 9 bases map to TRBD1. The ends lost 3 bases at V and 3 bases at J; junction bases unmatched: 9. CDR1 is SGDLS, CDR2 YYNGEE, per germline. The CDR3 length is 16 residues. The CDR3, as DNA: TGTGCCAGCAGCGCGTTAACAGGGGGCCCATACTATGGCTACACCTTC. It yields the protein CASSALTGGPYYGYTF.

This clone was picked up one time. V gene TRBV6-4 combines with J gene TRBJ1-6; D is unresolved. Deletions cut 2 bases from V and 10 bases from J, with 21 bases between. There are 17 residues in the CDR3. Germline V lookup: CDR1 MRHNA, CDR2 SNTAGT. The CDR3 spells CASSDDGIFVFVSPLHF. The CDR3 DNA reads TGTGCCAGCAGTGACGACGGGATATTTGTGTTTGTCTCACCCCTCCACTTT.

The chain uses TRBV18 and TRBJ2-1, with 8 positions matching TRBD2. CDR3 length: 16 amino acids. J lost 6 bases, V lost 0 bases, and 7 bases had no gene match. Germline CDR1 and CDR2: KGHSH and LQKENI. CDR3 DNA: TGTGCCAGCTCACCACCCGCGGGGGGTTTGGGCAATGAGCAGTTCTTC. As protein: CASSPPAGGLGNEQFF.

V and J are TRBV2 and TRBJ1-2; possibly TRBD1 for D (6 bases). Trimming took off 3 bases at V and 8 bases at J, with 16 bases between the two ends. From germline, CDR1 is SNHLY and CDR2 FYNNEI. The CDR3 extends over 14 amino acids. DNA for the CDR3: TGTGCCAGCAGTGAGGGGACAACCCTGAGGGGCTACACCTTC. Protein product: CASSEGTTLRGYTF.

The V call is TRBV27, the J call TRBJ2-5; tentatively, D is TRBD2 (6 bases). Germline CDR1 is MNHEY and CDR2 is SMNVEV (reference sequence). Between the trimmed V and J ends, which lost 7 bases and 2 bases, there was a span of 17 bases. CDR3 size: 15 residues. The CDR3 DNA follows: TGTGCCAGCACGTCGACGGCGGGGCTTCAAGAGACCCAGTACTTC. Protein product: CASTSTAGLQETQYF.